This T cell receptor beta chain came from a study of T-cell reconstitution after alpha-beta-depleted transplantation in children. V was pared by 7 bases and J by 5 bases, with 23 bases between. The CDR3 spans 16 residues. CDR1 and CDR2 from the germline V gene are SGHTA and FQGNSA. Unique molecular identifiers were incorporated when the TCRbeta library was constructed. TCRdb re-called the PCR reads through MiXCR, storing one row per CDR3 protein. The data contain over 550,000 distinct CDR3 sequences, about 10% of them singletons. This chain links TRBV7-2 with TRBJ2-5, with D perhaps TRBD2 (6 bases). The sample here was PBMCs from the stem cell graft donor, taken from the stem cell graft. The TCR sequence derives from a human donor who donated a stem cell graft to a child with acute myeloid leukemia. The CDR3 DNA follows: TGTGCCAGCACCATGGGTCTTCGGGGGAGCAGGGAGACCCAGTACTTC. Its translation is CASTMGLRGSRETQYF. Supplemented by reference TRBV7-2 and TRBJ2-5, the full variable domain reads GAGVSQSPSNKVTEKGKDVELRCDPISGHTALYWYRQSLGQGLEFLIYFQGNSAPDKSGLPSDRFSAERTGGSVSTLTIQRTQQEDSAVYLCASTMGLRGSRETQYFGPGTRLLVL.